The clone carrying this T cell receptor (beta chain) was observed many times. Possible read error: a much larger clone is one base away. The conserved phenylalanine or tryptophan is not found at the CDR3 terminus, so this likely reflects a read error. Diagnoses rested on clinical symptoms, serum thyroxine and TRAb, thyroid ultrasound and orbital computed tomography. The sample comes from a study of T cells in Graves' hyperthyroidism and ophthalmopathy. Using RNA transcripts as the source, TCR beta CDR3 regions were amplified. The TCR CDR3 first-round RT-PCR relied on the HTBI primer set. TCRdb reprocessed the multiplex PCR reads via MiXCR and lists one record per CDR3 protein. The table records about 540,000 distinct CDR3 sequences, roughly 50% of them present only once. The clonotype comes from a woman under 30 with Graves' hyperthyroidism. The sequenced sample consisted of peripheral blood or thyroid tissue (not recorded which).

This chain's CDR3 is CASSRDTSYSPLHL. CDR3 coding DNA: TGTGCCAGCAGTCGGGACACAAGTTATTCACCCCTCCACCTT. The chain combines TRBV25-1 with TRBJ1-6, with D maybe TRBD1 (6 bases). The CDR3 covers 14 residues. The germline V and J ends were trimmed by 5 bases and 8 bases, with 13 bases remaining between them. The germline V gene has CDR1 MGHDK and CDR2 SYGVNS.